This T cell receptor beta chain was recorded in a study of T cell repertoires in cytomegalovirus infection. TCRdb recomputed calls from the reads with MiXCR, one row per CDR3 protein. The sample has 26,000 or so distinct CDR3 sequences, about 19% seen once. General study points: Ex vivo, HLA-C-restricted CMV-specific TCR beta clonotypes prevailed over the rest of the response.

V lost 4 bases and J lost 1; bases outside the gene matches: 4. Germline V gene data show CDR1 as SGHNT and CDR2 as YENEEA. The CDR3 runs to 15 residues. There are a few counts of this clonotype. The antigen is undetermined. This chain connects TRBV11-3 to TRBJ1-5; 7 bases agree with TRBD1. Sequenced here: CD8+ T cells from cultured PBMCs, sampled from culture after CMV antigen stimulation. The sequence was collected from a human donor in good health (CMV status not recorded). Some clones in this sample may be carry-over from other donors' samples. This CDR3 is CASSSETGSNQPQHF. The CDR3 nucleotides read TGTGCCAGCAGCTCCGAGACAGGGAGCAATCAGCCCCAGCATTTT.